This TCR beta chain was found in a study of technical replicates of blood from a handful of donors (dated by TCRdb to the late 2010s). The germline V gene gives CDR1 as SGDLS and CDR2 as YYNGEE. V is pared back by 4 bases and J by 1 base, with 8 bases lying between the germline termini. The cysteine opens and the phenylalanine closes a CDR3 of 13 amino acids. Only the CDR3 part of the read is kept: 39 bases, read in frame from the first base. Receptor libraries were prepared by the immunoSEQ multiplex PCR assay. What TCRdb holds here is the immuneACCESS table cut down to in-frame rearrangements. Part of the clones is not present; checked against another copy, under half of the missing clones reflect an unresolved V gene, and the others are unexplained. This sample has about 87,000 clones in its table, and 95% of those were observed once. The ten largest clonotypes hold more than 0.3% of the sample.

About this clone: This clone's antigen is unknown. No qualities accompany the bases; no much larger clone lies one base away.

The chain links TRBV9 with TRBJ1-1, and TRBD1 may be the D gene, going by 5 matching bases. This TCR derives from a human donor in good health. The specimen sequenced was T cells isolated from PBMCs. The CDR3 reads CASSSGGNTEAFF. The nucleotide sequence reads TGTGCCAGCAGCTCCGGGGGGAACACTGAAGCTTTCTTT.